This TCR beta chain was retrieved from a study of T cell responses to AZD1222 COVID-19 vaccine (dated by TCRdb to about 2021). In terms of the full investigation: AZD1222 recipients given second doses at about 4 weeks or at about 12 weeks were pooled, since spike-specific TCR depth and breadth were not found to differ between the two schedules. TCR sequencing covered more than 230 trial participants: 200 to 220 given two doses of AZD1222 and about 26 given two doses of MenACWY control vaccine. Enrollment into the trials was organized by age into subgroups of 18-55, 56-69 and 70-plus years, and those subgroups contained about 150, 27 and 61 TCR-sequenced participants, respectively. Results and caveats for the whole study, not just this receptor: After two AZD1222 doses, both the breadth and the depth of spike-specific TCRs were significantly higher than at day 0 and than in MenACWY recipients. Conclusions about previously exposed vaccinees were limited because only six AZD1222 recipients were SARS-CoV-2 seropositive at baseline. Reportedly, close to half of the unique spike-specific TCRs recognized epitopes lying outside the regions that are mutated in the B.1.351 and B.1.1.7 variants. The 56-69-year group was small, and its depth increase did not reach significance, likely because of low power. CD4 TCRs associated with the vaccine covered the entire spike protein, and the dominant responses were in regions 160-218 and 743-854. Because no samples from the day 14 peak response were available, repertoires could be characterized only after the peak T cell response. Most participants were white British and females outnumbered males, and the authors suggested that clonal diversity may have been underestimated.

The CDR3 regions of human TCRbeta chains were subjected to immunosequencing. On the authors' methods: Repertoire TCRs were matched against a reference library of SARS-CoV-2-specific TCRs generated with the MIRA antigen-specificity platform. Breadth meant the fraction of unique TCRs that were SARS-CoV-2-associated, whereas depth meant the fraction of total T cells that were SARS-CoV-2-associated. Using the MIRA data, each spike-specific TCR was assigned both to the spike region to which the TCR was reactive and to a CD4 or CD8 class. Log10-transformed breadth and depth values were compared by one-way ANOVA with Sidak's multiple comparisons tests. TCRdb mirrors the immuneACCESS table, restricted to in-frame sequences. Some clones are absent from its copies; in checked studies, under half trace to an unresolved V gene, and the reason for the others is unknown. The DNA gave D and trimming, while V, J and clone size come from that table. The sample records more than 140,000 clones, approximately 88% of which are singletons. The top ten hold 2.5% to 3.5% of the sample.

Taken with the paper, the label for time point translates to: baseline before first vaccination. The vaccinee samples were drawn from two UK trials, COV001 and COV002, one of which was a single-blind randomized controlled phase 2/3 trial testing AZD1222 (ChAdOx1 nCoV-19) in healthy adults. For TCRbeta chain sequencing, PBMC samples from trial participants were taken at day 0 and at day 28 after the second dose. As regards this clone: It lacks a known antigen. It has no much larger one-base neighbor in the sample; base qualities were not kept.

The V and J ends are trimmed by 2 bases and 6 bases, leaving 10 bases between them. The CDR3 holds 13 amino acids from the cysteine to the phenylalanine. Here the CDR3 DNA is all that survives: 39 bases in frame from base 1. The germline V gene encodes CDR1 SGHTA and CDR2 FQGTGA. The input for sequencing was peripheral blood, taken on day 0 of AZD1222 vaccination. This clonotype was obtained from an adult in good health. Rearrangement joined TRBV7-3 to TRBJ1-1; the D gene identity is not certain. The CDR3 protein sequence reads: CASSLYGGSEAFF. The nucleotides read TGTGCCAGCAGCTTATATGGAGGGTCTGAAGCTTTCTTT.